This passage covers 8 T cell receptor beta chains from one sample sequenced in a study of PD-L1 blockade in urothelial cancer. Clones were sequenced by immunoSEQ multiplex PCR, and TCRdb holds only the in-frame ones, with some missing. There are around 40,000 clones in the sample; about 85% occur only once, and 2.6% lies in the top ten. As for time point: peripheral blood 6 weeks after treatment start. Sequencing was performed on PBMCs, taken around atezolizumab (anti-PD-L1) treatment. These TCRs come from a man in his 70s with urothelial cancer.

The chain joins TRBV18 to TRBJ1-2; D is possibly TRBD1 (5 bases). CDR3 length: 14 amino acids. The V end lost 3 bases, the J end lost 6 bases, and 14 bases lay between the germline ends. Germline CDR1 KGHSH, CDR2 LQKENI. CDR3 coding DNA: TGTGCCAGCTCACCCGAGAGAAGCAGGGATGGCTACACCTTC. Its translation: CASSPERSRDGYTF. Supplemented by reference TRBV18 and TRBJ1-2, the full variable domain reads NAGVMQNPRHLVRRRGQEARLRCSPMKGHSHVYWYRQLPEEGLKFMVYLQKENIIDESGMPKERFSAEFPKEGPSILRIQQVVRGDSAAYFCASSPERSRDGYTFGSGTRLTVV.

The rearrangement uses TRBV6-1 and TRBJ1-2; D may be TRBD1 (6 bases). The germline gives CDR1 MNHNS, CDR2 SASEGT. This CDR3 is built from 14 residues. Trimming left V 8 bases short and J 5 bases short, with 18 bases between. The CDR3 sequence: CASGKDREGYGYTF. The CDR3 nucleotides are TGTGCCAGCGGGAAGGACAGAGAGGGGTATGGCTACACCTTC.

This chain links TRBV15 with TRBJ2-1; D may be TRBD2 (5 bases). The V end lost 0 bases, the J end lost 7 bases, and 19 bases lay between the germline ends. This CDR3 is 17 amino acids long. Germline V gene lookup returns CDR1 LNHNV and CDR2 YYDKDF (reference sequence). Here the CDR3 reads CATSRDASLGGRNEQFF. CDR3 sequence (DNA): TGTGCCACCAGCAGAGATGCATCGCTTGGAGGTCGGAATGAGCAGTTCTTC. Full variable domain (missing parts from reference TRBV15 and TRBJ2-1): DAMVIQNPRYQVTQFGKPVTLSCSQTLNHNVMYWYQQKSSQAPKLLFHYYDKDFNNEADTPDNFQSRRPNTSFCFLDIRSPGLGDTAMYLCATSRDASLGGRNEQFFGPGTRLTVL.

As for this clone: The junction does not match germline at one end; this may be a read error. The CDR3 is CASSLSGTSILF. The CDR3 bases are TGTGCCAGCAGTCTTTCCGGGACTAGCATACTCTTC. The V and J genes are TRBV7-9 and TRBJ2-1; 9 bases are shared with TRBD2. CDR3 length: 12 amino acids. CDR1 and CDR2 (germline): SEHNR, FQNEAQ (reference sequence).

This chain links TRBV5-4 with TRBJ2-3, with D possibly matching TRBD2 (6 bases). CDR3 length: 17 residues. The V end was cut by 4 bases, the J end by 1 base, with 19 bases between. CDR1 SGHNT and CDR2 YYREEE come from the germline V gene (reference sequence). CDR3 nucleotides: TGTGCCAGCAGCCCGCAGAGTCCGGGACTTGGCACAGATACGCAGTATTTT. Translated: CASSPQSPGLGTDTQYF.

V is TRBV28 and J is TRBJ2-7; 9 bases map to TRBD1. Losses at the gene ends were 10 bases for V and 0 bases for J; bases not matched to a gene: 10. The CDR3 extends over 15 amino acids. CDR1 and CDR2 from the germline V gene are MDHEN and SYDVKM. The DNA for the CDR3 is TGTGCCACCACACCCGGACAGGGGACCTCCTACGAGCAGTACTTC. As protein: CATTPGQGTSYEQYF.

This clone was found once. The chain uses TRBV4-2 and TRBJ2-5; 10 positions match TRBD1. The CDR3 contains 15 residues. With 0 bases clipped from V and 4 bases from J, the junction kept 2 bases outside the gene matches. The germline CDR1 and CDR2 sequences are LGHNA and YNFKEQ. The DNA of the CDR3 is TGTGCCAGCAGCCAAGAGACAGGGGGCCGAGAGACCCAGTACTTC. This translates into CASSQETGGRETQYF.

The chain has TRBV19 and TRBJ1-5; 9 bases are a match to TRBD1. V lost 2 bases and J lost 4; bases outside the gene matches: 3. This CDR3 region has 15 residues. Germline V lookup: CDR1 LNHDA, CDR2 SQIVND (reference sequence). CDR3 DNA: TGTGCCAGTAGTATATCCGGGACAGGGAATCAGCCCCAGCATTTT. Translated, it gives CASSISGTGNQPQHF.